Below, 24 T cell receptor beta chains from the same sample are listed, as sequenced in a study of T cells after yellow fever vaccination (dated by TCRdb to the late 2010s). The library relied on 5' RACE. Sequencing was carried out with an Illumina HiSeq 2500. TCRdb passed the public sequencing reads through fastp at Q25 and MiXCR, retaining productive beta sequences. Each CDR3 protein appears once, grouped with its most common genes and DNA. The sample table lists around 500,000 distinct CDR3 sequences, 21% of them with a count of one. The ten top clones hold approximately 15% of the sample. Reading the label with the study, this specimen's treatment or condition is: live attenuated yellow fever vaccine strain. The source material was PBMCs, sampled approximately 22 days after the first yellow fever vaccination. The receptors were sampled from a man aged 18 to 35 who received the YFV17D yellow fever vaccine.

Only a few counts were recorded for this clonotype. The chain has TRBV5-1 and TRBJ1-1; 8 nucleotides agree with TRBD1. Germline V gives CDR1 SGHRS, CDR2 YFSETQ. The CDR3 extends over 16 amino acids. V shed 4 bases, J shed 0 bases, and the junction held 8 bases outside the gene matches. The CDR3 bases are TGCGCCAGCAGCCCGGACAGGGAGGGCGTGAACACTGAAGCTTTCTTT. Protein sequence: CASSPDREGVNTEAFF.

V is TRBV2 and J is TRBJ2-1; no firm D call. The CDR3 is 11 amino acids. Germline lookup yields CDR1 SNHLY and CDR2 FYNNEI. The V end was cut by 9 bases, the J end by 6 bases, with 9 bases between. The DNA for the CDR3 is TGTGCCAGTACGGGTTTCAATGAGCAGTTCTTC. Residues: CASTGFNEQFF.

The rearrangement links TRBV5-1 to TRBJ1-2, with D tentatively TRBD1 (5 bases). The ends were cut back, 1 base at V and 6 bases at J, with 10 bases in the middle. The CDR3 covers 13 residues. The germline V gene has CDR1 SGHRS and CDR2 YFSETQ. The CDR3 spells CASSLLGQDGYTF. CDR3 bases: TGCGCCAGCAGCTTGTTGGGGCAGGATGGCTACACCTTC.

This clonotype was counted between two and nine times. DNA for the CDR3: TGCGCCAGCAGCCCCTTCTTGACTAGCGAGAACCCCAATGAGCAGTTCTTC. Translation: CASSPFLTSENPNEQFF. This rearrangement joins TRBV4-1 to TRBJ2-1; 8 bases are a match to TRBD2. The length of the CDR3 is 17 residues. The germline CDR1 and CDR2 sequences are MGHRA and YSYEKL. V shed 4 bases and J 6 bases; nucleotides not matched to a gene: 14.

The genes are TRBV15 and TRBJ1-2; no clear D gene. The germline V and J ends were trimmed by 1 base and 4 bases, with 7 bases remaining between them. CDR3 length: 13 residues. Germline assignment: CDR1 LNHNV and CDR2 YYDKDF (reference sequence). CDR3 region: CATSRGRFYGYTF. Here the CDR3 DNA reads TGTGCCACCAGCAGAGGGCGATTCTATGGCTACACCTTC.

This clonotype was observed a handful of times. DNA for the CDR3: TGTGCCAGCAGTTTATGGTACAGGGGGCTGGACGGCTATGGCTACACCTTC. The encoded protein is CASSLWYRGLDGYGYTF. The V call is TRBV12-3 or TRBV12-4, the J call TRBJ1-2; 9 nucleotides line up with TRBD1. The CDR3 is 17 residues long. J lost 4 bases, V lost 2 bases, and 11 bases had no gene match.

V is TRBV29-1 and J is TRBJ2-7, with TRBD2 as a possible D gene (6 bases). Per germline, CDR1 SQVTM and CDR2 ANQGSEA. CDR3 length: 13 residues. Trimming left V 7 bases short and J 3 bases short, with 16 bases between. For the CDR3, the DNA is TGCAGCGCCGGAGGGCGGGGTGGCTACGAGCAGTACTTC. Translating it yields CSAGGRGGYEQYF.

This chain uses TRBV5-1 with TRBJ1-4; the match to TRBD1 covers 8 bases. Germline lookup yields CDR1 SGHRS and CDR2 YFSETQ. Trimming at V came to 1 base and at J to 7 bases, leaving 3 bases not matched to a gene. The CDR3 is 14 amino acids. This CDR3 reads CASSLTGGLEKLFF. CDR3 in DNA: TGCGCCAGCAGCTTGACAGGGGGACTTGAAAAACTGTTTTTT.

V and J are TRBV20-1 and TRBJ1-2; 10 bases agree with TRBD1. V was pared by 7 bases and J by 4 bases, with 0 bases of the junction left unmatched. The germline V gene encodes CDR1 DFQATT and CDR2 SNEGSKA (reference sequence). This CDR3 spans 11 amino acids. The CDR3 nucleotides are TGCAGTGGGACAGGGGGCTATGGCTACACCTTC. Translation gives CSGTGGYGYTF.

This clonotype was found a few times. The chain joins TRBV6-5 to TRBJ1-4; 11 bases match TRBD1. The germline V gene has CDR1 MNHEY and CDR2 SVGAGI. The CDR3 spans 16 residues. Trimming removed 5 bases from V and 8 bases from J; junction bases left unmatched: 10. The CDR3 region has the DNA TGTGCCAGCAGTCACGATTTGGGACAGGGGGAAGAAAAACTGTTTTTT. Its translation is CASSHDLGQGEEKLFF.

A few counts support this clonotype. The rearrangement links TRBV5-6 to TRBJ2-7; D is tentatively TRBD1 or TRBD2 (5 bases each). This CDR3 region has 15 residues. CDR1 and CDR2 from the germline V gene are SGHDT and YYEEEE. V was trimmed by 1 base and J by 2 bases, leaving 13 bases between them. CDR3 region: CASSLSGLGAYEQYF. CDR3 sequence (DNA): TGTGCCAGCAGCTTGTCTGGGTTGGGGGCCTACGAGCAGTACTTC.

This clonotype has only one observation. The CDR3 loop reads CASSSTLQEGEKLFF. CDR3 coding DNA: TGCGCCAGCAGCTCGACACTCCAAGAGGGAGAAAAACTGTTTTTT. V and J are TRBV5-1 and TRBJ1-4; D is uncertain. Germline V lookup: CDR1 SGHRS, CDR2 YFSETQ. This CDR3 has 15 amino acids. V was cut by 3 bases and J by 8 bases, with 17 bases left in between.

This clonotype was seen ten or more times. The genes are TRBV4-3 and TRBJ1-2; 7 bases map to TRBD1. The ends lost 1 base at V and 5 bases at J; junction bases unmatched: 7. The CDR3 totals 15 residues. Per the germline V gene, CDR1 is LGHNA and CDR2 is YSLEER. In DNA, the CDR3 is TGCGCCAGCAGCCAAGGCGGGACAGCGGCATATGGCTACACCTTC. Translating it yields CASSQGGTAAYGYTF.

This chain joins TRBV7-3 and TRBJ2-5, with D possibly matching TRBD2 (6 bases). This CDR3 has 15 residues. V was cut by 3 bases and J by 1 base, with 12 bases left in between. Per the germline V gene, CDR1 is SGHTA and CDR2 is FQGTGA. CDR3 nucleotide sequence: TGTGCCAGCAGCTTGGGACTTGGTCCCCAAGAGACCCAGTACTTC. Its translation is CASSLGLGPQETQYF.

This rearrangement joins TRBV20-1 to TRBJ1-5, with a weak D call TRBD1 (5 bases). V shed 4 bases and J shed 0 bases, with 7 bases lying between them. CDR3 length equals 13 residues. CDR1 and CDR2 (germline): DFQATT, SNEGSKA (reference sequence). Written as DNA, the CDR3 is TGCAGTGCTAACAGGTATAGCAATCAGCCCCAGCATTTT. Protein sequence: CSANRYSNQPQHF.

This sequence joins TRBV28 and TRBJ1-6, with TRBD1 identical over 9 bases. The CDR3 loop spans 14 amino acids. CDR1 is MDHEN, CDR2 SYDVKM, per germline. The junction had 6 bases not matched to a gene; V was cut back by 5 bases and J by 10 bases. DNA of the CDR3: TGTGCCAGCAGTACCGGACAGGGGCGGTCACCCCTCCACTTT. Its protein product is CASSTGQGRSPLHF.

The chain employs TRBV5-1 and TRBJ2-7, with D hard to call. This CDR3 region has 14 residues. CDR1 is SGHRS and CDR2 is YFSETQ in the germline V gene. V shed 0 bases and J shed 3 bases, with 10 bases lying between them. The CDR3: CASSLGSGSYEQYF. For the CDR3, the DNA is TGCGCCAGCAGCTTGGGTTCCGGAAGCTACGAGCAGTACTTC.

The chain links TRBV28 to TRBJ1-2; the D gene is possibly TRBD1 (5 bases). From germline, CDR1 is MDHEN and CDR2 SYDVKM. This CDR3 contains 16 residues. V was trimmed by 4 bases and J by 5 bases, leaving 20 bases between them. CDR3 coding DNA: TGTGCCAGCAGTTCCCCCGGCGGGGACCCGAAGTATGGCTACACCTTC. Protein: CASSSPGGDPKYGYTF.

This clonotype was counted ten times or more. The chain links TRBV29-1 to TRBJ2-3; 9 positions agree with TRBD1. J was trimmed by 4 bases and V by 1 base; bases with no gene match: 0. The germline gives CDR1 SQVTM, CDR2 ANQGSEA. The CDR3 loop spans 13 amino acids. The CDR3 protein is CSVEGQGADTQYF. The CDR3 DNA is TGCAGCGTTGAAGGACAGGGGGCAGATACGCAGTATTTT.

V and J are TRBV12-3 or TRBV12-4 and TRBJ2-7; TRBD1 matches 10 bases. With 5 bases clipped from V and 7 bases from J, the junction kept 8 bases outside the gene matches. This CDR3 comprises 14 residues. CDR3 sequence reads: CASSTGQGGREQYF. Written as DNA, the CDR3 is TGTGCCAGCAGTACCGGACAGGGGGGGAGGGAGCAGTACTTC.

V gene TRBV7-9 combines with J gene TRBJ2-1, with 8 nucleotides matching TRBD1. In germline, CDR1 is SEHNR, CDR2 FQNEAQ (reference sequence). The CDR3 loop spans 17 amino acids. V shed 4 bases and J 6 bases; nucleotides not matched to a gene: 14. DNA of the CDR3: TGTGCCAGCAGCTCACCTCAGACAGGGGAAGGCTTCAATGAGCAGTTCTTC. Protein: CASSSPQTGEGFNEQFF.

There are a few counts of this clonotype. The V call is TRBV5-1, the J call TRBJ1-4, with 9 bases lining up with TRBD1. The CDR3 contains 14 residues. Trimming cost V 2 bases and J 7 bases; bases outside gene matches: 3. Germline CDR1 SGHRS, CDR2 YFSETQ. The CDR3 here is CASSFDRGIEKLFF. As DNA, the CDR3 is TGCGCCAGCAGCTTCGACAGGGGGATTGAAAAACTGTTTTTT.

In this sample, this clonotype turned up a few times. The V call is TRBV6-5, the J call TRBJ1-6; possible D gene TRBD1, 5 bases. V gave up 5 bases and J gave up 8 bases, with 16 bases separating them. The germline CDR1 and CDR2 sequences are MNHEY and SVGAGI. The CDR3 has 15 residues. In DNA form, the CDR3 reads TGTGCCAGCAGTACCTCGTACAGGTTTTATTCACCCCTCCACTTT. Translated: CASSTSYRFYSPLHF.

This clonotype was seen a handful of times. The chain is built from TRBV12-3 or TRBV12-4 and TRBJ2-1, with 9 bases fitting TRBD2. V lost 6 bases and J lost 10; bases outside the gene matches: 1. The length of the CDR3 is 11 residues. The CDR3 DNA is TGTGCCAGCAGACTAGCGGGCGAGCAGTTCTTC. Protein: CASRLAGEQFF.